A selection of T cell receptor beta chains follows, all from one sample in a study of blood T cell repertoires in COVID-19. The protocol was immunoSEQ multiplex PCR, while the TCRdb copy is restricted to in-frame clones and leaves out a portion. The data contain around 340,000 clones, approximately 86% of them singletons. Sequencing was done on a sample of PBMCs or T cells enriched from blood (not recorded which). Source of these receptors: a woman aged 40 to 50 with acute COVID-19. Each CDR3 is given with its conserved first and last residue. The order of the fields is D gene, J gene, clone size, V gene, CDR3 DNA, CDR3 protein. D genes are given only for firm matches. Clone sizes are given selectively: once, few, many, or a class where the clone is expanded.

>NA|TRBJ2-2|NA|TRBV29-1
TGCAGCGTTGCCCGAGGGCAGAACACCGGGGAGCTGTTTTTT
CSVARGQNTGELFF
>TRBD2|TRBJ2-1|NA|TRBV4-3
TGCGCCAGCAGCCGAGGTACTAGCGGACTCTACAATGAGCAGTTCTTC
CASSRGTSGLYNEQFF
>NA|TRBJ2-4|NA|TRBV9
TGTGCCAGCAGCGTAGGAGGGTCTAAAAACATTCAGTACTTC
CASSVGGSKNIQYF
>TRBD2|TRBJ2-5|NA|TRBV6-1
TGTGCCAGCAGTGGGGGGACTAGCGGGAGGTGGGAGACCCAGTACTTC
CASSGGTSGRWETQYF
>NA|TRBJ2-1|NA|TRBV19
TGTGCCAGTAGTAGACTATATGAGCAGTTCTTC
CASSRLYEQFF
>NA|TRBJ2-5|NA|TRBV9
TGTGCCAGCAGCTCGCGACAGGAGGTAGAGACCCAGTACTTC
CASSSRQEVETQYF
>NA|TRBJ1-1|NA|TRBV3-1/TRBV3-2
TGTGCCAGCAGCCAAGCGGTGAACACTGAAGCTTTCTTT
CASSQAVNTEAFF
>TRBD2|TRBJ2-1|NA|TRBV7-2
TGTGCCAGCAGCTTAGTTTCCGGGACTAGTGGGGCCTACAATGAGCAGTTCTTC
CASSLVSGTSGAYNEQFF
>TRBD1|TRBJ1-6|NA|TRBV10-3
TGTGCCATCAGTGGACAGGGGGATTCACCCCTCCACTTT
CAISGQGDSPLHF
>NA|TRBJ1-2|NA|TRBV15
TGTGCCACCAGTAGCGGGGAAGGAGGTGGCTACACCTTC
CATSSGEGGGYTF
>NA|TRBJ1-5|few|TRBV6-5
TGTGCCAGCAGTTACTCTGCCCAGGGTAGCAATCAGCCCCAGCATTTT
CASSYSAQGSNQPQHF
>NA|TRBJ2-5|NA|TRBV7-2
TGTGCCAGCAGCTTCCGGGCCGGAGGAGAGACCCAGTACTTC
CASSFRAGGETQYF
>NA|TRBJ1-2|NA|TRBV7-9
TGTGCCAGCAGCTTAGGCGTGGGACAAGGCAACTATGGCTACACCTTC
CASSLGVGQGNYGYTF
>TRBD1|TRBJ1-4|NA|TRBV4-1
TGCGCCAGCAGCCAAGATGGGACAGGGGGATTCGAAAAACTGTTTTTT
CASSQDGTGGFEKLFF
>NA|TRBJ1-1|NA|TRBV5-1
TGCGCCAGCAGCTTGCGGGTGAACACTGAAGCTTTCTTT
CASSLRVNTEAFF
>TRBD1|TRBJ1-6|once|TRBV7-2
TGTGCCAGCAGCTTTCGGACAGGGTCTTATAATTCACCCCTCCACTTT
CASSFRTGSYNSPLHF
>NA|TRBJ1-1|few|TRBV3-1/TRBV3-2
TGTGCCAGCAGCCAAGACCGTGTGAACACTGAAGCTTTCTTT
CASSQDRVNTEAFF
>TRBD1|TRBJ1-4|NA|TRBV4-3
TGCGCCAGCAGCCAGGGGACAGGGATTATGCATACTCGGGTGTTTTTT
CASSQGTGIMHTRVFF
>TRBD2|TRBJ2-2|NA|TRBV7-7
TGTGCTAGCAGCCAACGCCCGCCTGTCGGGACTAGCGGGAGCCTAAACGGGGAGCTGTTTTTT
CASSQRPPVGTSGSLNGELFF
>NA|TRBJ1-5|NA|TRBV6-2/TRBV6-3
TGTGCCAGCAGTTCCCTTCCGGGAGGGGCTAAATATCAGCCCCAGCATTTT
CASSSLPGGAKYQPQHF
>TRBD2|TRBJ2-5|NA|TRBV4-3
TGCGCCAGCAGCCAAGGGGCCCTGAGCGGGAGGGCCTCTAGTGAGACCCAGTACTTC
CASSQGALSGRASSETQYF
>NA|TRBJ1-5|NA|TRBV2
TGTGCCAGCAGTGTAGGCGGTCTATCGCCCCAGCATTTT
CASSVGGLSPQHF
>TRBD1|TRBJ1-4|NA|TRBV3-1/TRBV3-2
TGTGCCAGCAGCCAAATGACAGGGCCTAATGAAAAACTGTTTTTT
CASSQMTGPNEKLFF
>NA|TRBJ2-5|NA|TRBV24-1
TGTGCCACCAGTGCGGGAGAAGAGACCCAGTACTTC
CATSAGEETQYF
>TRBD2|TRBJ2-1|NA|TRBV5-4
TGTGCCAGCAGCTTGGGGACTAGCGAGACCATCAGCCAGTTCTTC
CASSLGTSETISQFF
>TRBD2|TRBJ2-7|NA|TRBV5-1
TGCGCCAGCAGCTCCCGCCTAGCGGGGTCCTACGAGCAGTACTTC
CASSSRLAGSYEQYF
>NA|TRBJ1-5|once|TRBV2
TGTGCCAGCAGTGCCTCGGGGGGCTACCAGCCCCAGCATTTT
CASSASGGYQPQHF
>NA|TRBJ2-7|NA|TRBV5-4
TGTGCCAGCAGCACTGACAGTTACGAGCAGTACTTC
CASSTDSYEQYF
>TRBD1|TRBJ1-1|NA|TRBV18
TGTGCCAGCTCACTTACAGGGGGCCCAGGGGACACTGAAGCTTTCTTT
CASSLTGGPGDTEAFF
>NA|TRBJ1-4|NA|TRBV29-1
TGCAGCGGCGGGGGAGGATTGAATGAAAAACTGTTTTTT
CSGGGGLNEKLFF
>TRBD1|TRBJ2-5|NA|TRBV7-6
TGTGCCAGCAGCTTAGGCATTGGACAGGTCGGGGAGACCCAGTACTTC
CASSLGIGQVGETQYF
>TRBD2|TRBJ2-3|NA|TRBV18
TGTGCCAGCTCACCCCGGACTAGCGCGGGCACAGATACGCAGTATTTT
CASSPRTSAGTDTQYF
>NA|TRBJ2-5|NA|TRBV4-3
TGCGCCAGCAGCCAAGTACTCTTCCAAGAGACCCAGTACTTC
CASSQVLFQETQYF
>NA|TRBJ1-6|NA|TRBV4-3
TGCGCCAGCAGCCAAGAGACAGGAAGCTCCTATAATTCACCCCTCCACTTT
CASSQETGSSYNSPLHF
>NA|TRBJ2-3|NA|TRBV6-5
TGTGCCAGCAGGTCGGGGGGCCGATCCACAGATACGCAGTATTTT
CASRSGGRSTDTQYF
>TRBD1|TRBJ2-3|once|TRBV7-2
TGTGCCAGCAGCTTAGGGCCGGGACAGGGGAACACAGATACGCAGTATTTT
CASSLGPGQGNTDTQYF
>NA|TRBJ2-3|NA|TRBV7-6
TGTGCCAGCAGCTTACTGGCAGGGGGCACAGATACGCAGTATTTT
CASSLLAGGTDTQYF
>NA|TRBJ1-6|NA|TRBV5-5
TGTGCCAGCAGCTTGGCGGGGTTCGGTAATTCACCCCTCCACTTT
CASSLAGFGNSPLHF
>NA|TRBJ2-3|NA|TRBV5-4
TGTGCCAGCAGCTTGGATGGGGGGGCAACAGATACGCAGTATTTT
CASSLDGGATDTQYF
>TRBD1|TRBJ1-5|few|TRBV20-1
TGCAGTGCTAGTCGACAGGGGGAGACGGATCAGCCCCAGCATTTT
CSASRQGETDQPQHF
>TRBD2|TRBJ2-1|NA|TRBV5-1
TGCGCCAGCAGCTTCGGCGGGAGTTCGGGTTACAATGAGCAGTTCTTC
CASSFGGSSGYNEQFF
>TRBD1|TRBJ1-2|NA|TRBV7-2
TGTGCCAGCAGCTCCAGGACAGGGGCGCCGGATGGCTACACCTTC
CASSSRTGAPDGYTF
>NA|TRBJ1-2|NA|TRBV4-1
TGCGCCAGCAGCCAAGAGGAGGCAGGGGCACCCTATGGCTACACCTTC
CASSQEEAGAPYGYTF
>NA|TRBJ1-1|NA|TRBV7-2
TGTGCCAGCAGCTACGACAGCCTGAACACTGAAGCTTTCTTT
CASSYDSLNTEAFF
>TRBD2|TRBJ2-3|once|TRBV4-1
TGCGCCAGCAGCAACCCGACTAGCGGGGGGGCCCGGGACACAGATACGCAGTATTTT
CASSNPTSGGARDTDTQYF
>NA|TRBJ2-1|once|TRBV7-2
TGTGCCAGCAGCTTAATAACGGGTAGTGGTGGAGAGCAGTTCTTC
CASSLITGSGGEQFF
>TRBD2|TRBJ2-3|once|TRBV7-3
TGTGCCAGCAGCTCCCCTTTAGCGGGGGGGGTTGATACGCAGTATTTT
CASSSPLAGGVDTQYF